Listed here are 6 T cell receptor beta chains from one sample, sequenced in a study of CD8+CD57+ T cells in acquired aplastic anemia. The TCR beta profiling, which covered VDJ combination and CDR3 sequence, was carried out using genomic DNA as the template. TCRdb redid the calling of the reads with MiXCR, one entry per CDR3 protein. The repertoire holds around 170,000 distinct CDR3 sequences, with approximately 60% as singletons. The specimen was sorted CD4+, CD8+, or CD8+CD57+ T cells (not recorded which) from PBMCs. The receptors stem from a human donor in good health.

The chain couples TRBV2 to TRBJ1-2; 7 nucleotides match TRBD1. Looked up from germline, CDR1 is SNHLY and CDR2 is FYNNEI. The CDR3 has 13 residues. With 4 bases clipped from V and 4 bases from J, the junction kept 3 bases outside the gene matches. The CDR3 DNA sequence: TGTGCCAGCAGTGCGACAGGGTCCTATGGCTACACCTTC. As protein: CASSATGSYGYTF.

The genes are TRBV28 and TRBJ2-4, with a tentative D call TRBD1 (6 bases). Trimming cost V 5 bases and J 0 bases, with 14 bases left between them. The CDR3 length is 16 residues. Germline V gives CDR1 MDHEN, CDR2 SYDVKM. In nucleotides, the CDR3 is TGTGCCAGCAGTCCCCGACAGGATTTAGCCAAAAACATTCAGTACTTC. This codes for CASSPRQDLAKNIQYF. Variable domain in full (rest from reference TRBV28 and TRBJ2-4): DVKVTQSSRYLVKRTGEKVFLECVQDMDHENMFWYRQDPGLGLRLIYFSYDVKMKEKGDIPEGYSVSREKKERFSLILESASTNQTSMYLCASSPRQDLAKNIQYFGAGTRLSVL.

This clonotype has only a few counts. The chain combines TRBV10-3 with TRBJ2-1; D not resolved. Trimming took off 10 bases at V and 4 bases at J, with 11 bases between the two ends. This CDR3 region has 12 residues. CDR1 ENHRY and CDR2 SYGVKD come from the germline V gene. CDR3 sequence (DNA): TGTGCCACCCGATCCGAGTACAATGAGCAGTTCTTC. It specifies CATRSEYNEQFF.

The V and J genes are TRBV10-3 and TRBJ1-2; D is possibly TRBD1 (5 bases). Per the germline V gene, CDR1 is ENHRY and CDR2 is SYGVKD. The CDR3 is 16 residues long. V lost 1 base and J lost 1, with 13 bases in between. The CDR3 region is CAISEYTGVLNYGYTF. CDR3 nucleotides: TGTGCCATCAGTGAGTACACAGGCGTCCTTAACTATGGCTACACCTTC.

J is TRBJ1-2 and V is TRBV28; 7 nucleotides match TRBD1. The CDR3 covers 16 residues. CDR1 and CDR2 (germline): MDHEN, SYDVKM. V lost 4 bases to trimming and J lost 2 bases; unmatched junction nucleotides: 10. The CDR3 bases are TGTGCCAGCAGTTACGGATGGGACAGAGGGAACTATGGCTACACCTTC. This encodes CASSYGWDRGNYGYTF.

J is TRBJ2-7 and V is TRBV5-4; 10 bases align to TRBD2. TRBJ2-5 explains the end of the DNA better; the J call may be wrong. This CDR3 comprises 15 residues. The germline V gene encodes CDR1 SGHNT and CDR2 YYREEE (reference sequence). CDR3 protein: CASSISLAGEETQYF. The CDR3 DNA follows: TGTGCCAGCAGCATATCGCTAGCGGGAGAAGAGACCCAGTACTTC.